This T cell receptor (beta chain) was sequenced in a study of radiotherapy plus CTLA-4 blockade in lung cancer. Libraries were prepared by immunoSEQ multiplex PCR; TCRdb keeps only in-frame clonotypes and omits some of them. The table includes 55,000 to 80,000 clones, approximately 75% detected once. Germline CDR1 SGHTA, CDR2 FQGNSA. This CDR3 contains 15 residues. Trimming shortened V by 0 bases and J by 7 bases, and 15 bases separated the two germline ends. The TCR originated in a human donor with non-small cell lung cancer who had a complete response to radiotherapy plus ipilimumab. The rearrangement joins TRBV7-2 to TRBJ1-2; D remains ambiguous. The specimen comprised peripheral blood, sampled from a patient treated with radiotherapy plus ipilimumab. The DNA for the CDR3 is TGTGCCAGCAGCTTAGCGGGAAGGGTTATTACTGGCTACACCTTC. This codes for CASSLAGRVITGYTF.